The rows below give T cell receptor beta chains drawn from one sample of a study of blood T cell repertoires in COVID-19. The protocol was immunoSEQ multiplex PCR, while the TCRdb copy is restricted to in-frame clones and leaves out a portion. The data show under 150,000 clones, 75% to 90% seen once. Specimen: PBMCs or T cells enriched from blood (not recorded which). The source is a woman aged 50 to 60 who had recovered from COVID-19. The CDR3 runs from the conserved cysteine through the conserved F or W. A D gene is named only where the DNA matches it firmly. Some rows have no size entry. The others give once, few or many, or a class for an expanded clone.

>.|TRBJ2-5|TRBV5-1|.
CASSLYGTADQETQYF
TGCGCCAGCAGCTTGTATGGGACTGCAGACCAAGAGACCCAGTACTTC
>few|TRBJ1-1|TRBV3-1/TRBV3-2|.
CASLSGAGTEAFF
TGTGCCAGCCTTTCAGGGGCTGGCACTGAAGCTTTCTTT
>few|TRBJ1-1|TRBV18|TRBD1
CASSRTGNEAFF
TGTGCCAGCTCAAGGACAGGGAATGAAGCTTTCTTT
>few|TRBJ1-3|TRBV6-1|.
CASSEVGTGNTIYF
TGTGCCAGCAGTGAAGTGGGCACTGGAAACACCATATATTTT
>.|TRBJ2-7|TRBV7-9|.
CASSLISPGSLEQYF
TGTGCCAGCAGCTTAATATCACCCGGGTCCCTCGAGCAGTACTTC
>.|TRBJ2-4|TRBV5-4|.
CASSWGDRNIQYF
TGTGCCAGCAGCTGGGGTGACAGAAACATTCAGTACTTC
>.|TRBJ2-5|TRBV5-1|.
CASSPGTLSQETQYF
TGCGCCAGCAGCCCTGGGACTCTAAGCCAAGAGACCCAGTACTTC
>once|TRBJ1-2|TRBV5-5|TRBD1
CASSFTPRDSLNYGYTF
TGTGCCAGCAGCTTTACCCCTCGGGACAGCCTTAACTATGGCTACACCTTC
>.|TRBJ2-5|TRBV5-1|TRBD1
CASSWADREETQYF
TGCGCCAGCAGCTGGGCGGACAGGGAAGAGACCCAGTACTTC
>.|TRBJ1-5|TRBV3-1/TRBV3-2|TRBD1
CASGPRGRNQPQHF
TGTGCCAGCGGTCCTAGGGGGCGAAATCAGCCCCAGCATTTT
>once|TRBJ1-1|TRBV5-4|TRBD1
CASSWRDRGTEAFF
TGTGCCAGCAGCTGGCGGGACAGGGGCACTGAAGCTTTCTTT
>.|TRBJ1-6|TRBV19|.
CASSRDNYNSPLHF
TGTGCCAGCTCCCGGGACAATTATAATTCACCCCTCCACTTT
>few|TRBJ2-5|TRBV4-1|TRBD1
CASSPGQGQETQYF
TGCGCCAGCAGCCCCGGACAGGGGCAAGAGACCCAGTACTTC
>.|TRBJ2-1|TRBV6-9|.
CASSYAGALDNEQFF
TGTGCCAGCAGTTATGCGGGGGCGCTTGACAATGAGCAGTTCTTC
>.|TRBJ2-7|TRBV6-5|TRBD1
CATDAGRGLNEQYF
TGTGCCACCGATGCGGGCAGGGGGCTCAACGAGCAGTACTTC
>.|TRBJ2-7|TRBV7-6|TRBD1
CASSLVPAGGSGTYEQYF
TGTGCCAGCAGCTTAGTCCCCGCAGGGGGCTCGGGAACCTACGAGCAGTACTTC
>.|TRBJ2-7|TRBV5-1|TRBD2
CASSLQRGGANEQYF
TGCGCCAGCAGCTTGCAGCGGGGTGGAGCGAACGAGCAGTACTTC
>.|TRBJ1-1|TRBV4-1|TRBD1
CASSLGQGWTEAFF
TGCGCCAGCAGCCTTGGACAGGGATGGACTGAAGCTTTCTTT
>.|TRBJ1-2|TRBV28|TRBD1
CASSFYSPDRGYGYTF
TGTGCCAGCAGTTTTTACTCCCCGGACAGGGGATATGGCTACACCTTC
>.|TRBJ1-2|TRBV7-9|TRBD1
CASSRDSYGYTF
TGTGCCAGCAGCCGGGACAGCTATGGCTACACCTTC
>.|TRBJ1-1|TRBV3-1/TRBV3-2|.
CASSQNRFRAFF
TGTGCCAGCAGCCAAAACAGGTTTCGAGCTTTCTTT
>.|TRBJ2-7|TRBV3-1/TRBV3-2|.
CASSLGQPTHEQYF
TGTGCCAGCAGCCTCGGACAGCCGACTCACGAGCAGTACTTC
>.|TRBJ2-5|TRBV11-2|.
CASSTTGLHEETQYF
TGTGCCAGCAGCACCACTGGACTGCACGAAGAGACCCAGTACTTC
>once|TRBJ2-3|TRBV5-4|.
CASSLPRSTDTQYF
TGTGCCAGCAGCTTGCCTAGAAGCACAGATACGCAGTATTTT
>.|TRBJ1-1|TRBV5-6|.
CASSLGQWVTEAFF
TGTGCCAGCAGCTTGGGACAGTGGGTCACTGAAGCTTTCTTT
>.|TRBJ2-1|TRBV7-7|.
CASSSSRASVEEQFF
TGTGCTAGCAGCTCTAGCCGGGCCTCTGTTGAAGAGCAGTTCTTC
>few|TRBJ2-7|TRBV18|.
CASSPPVRRDEQYF
TGTGCCAGCTCACCACCGGTCCGCAGGGACGAGCAGTACTTC
>.|TRBJ2-7|TRBV6-5|TRBD1
CASRTGDDYEQYF
TGTGCCAGCAGAACAGGGGACGACTACGAGCAGTACTTC
>.|TRBJ1-4|TRBV9|TRBD1
CASSVVGTANEKLFF
TGTGCCAGCAGCGTAGTAGGGACAGCTAATGAAAAACTGTTTTTT
>.|TRBJ1-5|TRBV5-6|.
CASSYSNQPQHF
TGTGCCAGCAGCTATAGTAATCAGCCCCAGCATTTT
>once|TRBJ2-7|TRBV19|TRBD1
CASSPGQVDYEQYF
TGTGCCAGTAGTCCGGGACAGGTTGACTACGAGCAGTACTTC
>.|TRBJ2-1|TRBV27|.
CARRTVNNEQFF
TGTGCCAGGCGGACAGTTAACAATGAGCAGTTCTTC